A single T cell receptor (beta chain) is shown here with its context. The antigen is undetermined. This sample is drawn from a study of shared clonotypes between healthy human individuals. The study, taken as a whole, reports: Genetic and exposure-history diversity was limited by the few donors. It was expected that sequencing depth would affect clonotype sharing among donors.

The germline gives CDR1 SEHNR, CDR2 FQNEAQ (reference sequence). V lost 2 bases, J lost 6 bases, and 13 bases stayed unmatched. CDR3 length: 16 amino acids. An assay was performed, and its level was deep. Assay used: immunoSEQ multiplex PCR; TCRdb lists only in-frame clones, some missing. The table includes hundreds of thousands of clones, over 65% detected once. This receptor was obtained from a woman between 25 and 40 years old in good health. This rearrangement joins TRBV7-9 to TRBJ2-7, with 7 bases that match TRBD1. Sequencing was done on a sample of memory CD4+ T cells sorted from blood. Specified subset: CD45RA-negative fraction. The CDR3 here is CASSLTPRQGEGEQYF. For the CDR3, the DNA is TGTGCCAGCAGCTTAACCCCAAGACAGGGCGAGGGCGAGCAGTACTTC.